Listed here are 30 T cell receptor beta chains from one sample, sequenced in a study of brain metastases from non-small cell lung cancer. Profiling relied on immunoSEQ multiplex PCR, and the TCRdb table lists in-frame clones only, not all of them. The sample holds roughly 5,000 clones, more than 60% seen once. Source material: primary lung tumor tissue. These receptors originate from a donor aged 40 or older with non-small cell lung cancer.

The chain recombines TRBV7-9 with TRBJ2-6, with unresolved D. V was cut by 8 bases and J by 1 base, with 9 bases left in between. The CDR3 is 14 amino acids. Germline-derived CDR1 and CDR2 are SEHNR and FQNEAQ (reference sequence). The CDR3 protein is CASPPYSGANVLTF. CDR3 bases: TGTGCCAGCCCTCCCTATTCTGGGGCCAACGTCCTGACTTTC.

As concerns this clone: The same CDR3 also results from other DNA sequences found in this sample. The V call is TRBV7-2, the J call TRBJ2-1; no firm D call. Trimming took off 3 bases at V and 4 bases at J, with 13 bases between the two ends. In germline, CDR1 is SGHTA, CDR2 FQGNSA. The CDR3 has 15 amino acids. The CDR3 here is CASSLGSSSYNEQFF. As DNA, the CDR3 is TGTGCCAGCAGCTTGGGGTCGAGCTCTTACAATGAGCAGTTCTTC.

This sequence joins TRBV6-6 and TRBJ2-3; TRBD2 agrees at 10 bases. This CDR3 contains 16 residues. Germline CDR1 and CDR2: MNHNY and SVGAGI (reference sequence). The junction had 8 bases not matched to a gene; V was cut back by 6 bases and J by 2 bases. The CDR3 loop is CASSPGSGGYTDTQYF. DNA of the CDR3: TGTGCCAGCAGCCCCGGTAGCGGGGGGTACACAGATACGCAGTATTTT.

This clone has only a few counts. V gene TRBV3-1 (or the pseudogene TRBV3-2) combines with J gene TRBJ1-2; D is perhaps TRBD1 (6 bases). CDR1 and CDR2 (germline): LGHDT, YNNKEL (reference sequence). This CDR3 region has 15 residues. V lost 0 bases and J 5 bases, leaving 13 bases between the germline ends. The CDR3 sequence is CASSQDIGGAYGYTF. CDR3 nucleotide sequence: TGTGCCAGCAGCCAAGATATTGGGGGGGCGTATGGCTACACCTTC.

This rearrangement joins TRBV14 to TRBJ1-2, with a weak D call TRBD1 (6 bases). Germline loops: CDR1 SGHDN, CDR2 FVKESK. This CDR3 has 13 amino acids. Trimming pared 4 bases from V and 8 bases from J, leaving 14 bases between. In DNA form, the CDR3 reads TGTGCCAGCAGCCTTGTAGAGGGGGGAGGCTACACCTTC. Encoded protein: CASSLVEGGGYTF.

The CDR3 DNA reads TGTGCCAGCAGTTACTCGATCGGGACCTATGGCTACACCTTC. Its translation: CASSYSIGTYGYTF. The rearrangement joins TRBV6-5 to TRBJ1-2; TRBD1 might be the D (5 bases). This CDR3 contains 14 residues. CDR1 is MNHEY, CDR2 SVGAGI, per germline. Deletions cut 0 bases from V and 4 bases from J, with 9 bases between.

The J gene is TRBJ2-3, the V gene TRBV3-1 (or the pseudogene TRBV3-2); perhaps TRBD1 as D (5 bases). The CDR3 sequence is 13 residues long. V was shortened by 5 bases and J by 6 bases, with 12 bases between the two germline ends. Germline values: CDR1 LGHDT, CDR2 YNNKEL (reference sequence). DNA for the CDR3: TGTGCCAGCAGCGGACCGGCAGGGGATACGCAGTATTTT. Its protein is CASSGPAGDTQYF.

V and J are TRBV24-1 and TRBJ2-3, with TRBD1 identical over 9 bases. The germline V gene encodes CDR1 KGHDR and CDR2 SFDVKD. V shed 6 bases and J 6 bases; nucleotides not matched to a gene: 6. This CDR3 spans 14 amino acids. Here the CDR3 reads CATSLDRGTDTQYF. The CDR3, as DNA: TGTGCCACCAGTCTAGACAGGGGGACGGATACGCAGTATTTT.

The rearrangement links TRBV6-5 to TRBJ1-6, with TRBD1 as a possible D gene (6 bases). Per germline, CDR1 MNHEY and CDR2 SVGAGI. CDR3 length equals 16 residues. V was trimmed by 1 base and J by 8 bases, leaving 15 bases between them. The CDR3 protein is CASSYFSSGADSPLHF. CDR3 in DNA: TGTGCCAGCAGTTACTTCTCCTCAGGGGCGGATTCACCCCTCCACTTT.

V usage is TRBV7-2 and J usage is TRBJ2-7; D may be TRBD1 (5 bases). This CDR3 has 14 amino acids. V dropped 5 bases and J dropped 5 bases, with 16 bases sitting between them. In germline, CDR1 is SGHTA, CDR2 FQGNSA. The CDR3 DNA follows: TGTGCCAGCAGCCCCACCCCGCAGGGAAACGAGCAGTACTTC. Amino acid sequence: CASSPTPQGNEQYF. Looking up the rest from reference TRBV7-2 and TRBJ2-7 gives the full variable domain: GAGVSQSPSNKVTEKGKDVELRCDPISGHTALYWYRQSLGQGLEFLIYFQGNSAPDKSGLPSDRFSAERTGGSVSTLTIQRTQQEDSAVYLCASSPTPQGNEQYFGPGTRLTVT.

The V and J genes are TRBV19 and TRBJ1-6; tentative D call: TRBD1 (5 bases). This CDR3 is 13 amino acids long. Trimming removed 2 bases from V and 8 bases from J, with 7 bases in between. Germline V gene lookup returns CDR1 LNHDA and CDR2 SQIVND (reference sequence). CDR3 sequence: CASSIQGDSPLHF. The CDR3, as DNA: TGTGCCAGTAGTATACAGGGCGATTCACCCCTCCACTTT.

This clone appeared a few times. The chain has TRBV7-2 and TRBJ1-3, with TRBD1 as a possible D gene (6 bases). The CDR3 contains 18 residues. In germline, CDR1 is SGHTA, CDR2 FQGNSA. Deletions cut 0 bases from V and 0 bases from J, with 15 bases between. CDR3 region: CASSLAPGVDLSGNTIYF. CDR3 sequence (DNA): TGTGCCAGCAGCTTAGCGCCAGGGGTGGACCTCTCTGGAAACACCATATATTTT. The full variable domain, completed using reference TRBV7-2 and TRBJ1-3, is GAGVSQSPSNKVTEKGKDVELRCDPISGHTALYWYRQSLGQGLEFLIYFQGNSAPDKSGLPSDRFSAERTGGSVSTLTIQRTQQEDSAVYLCASSLAPGVDLSGNTIYFGEGSWLTVV.

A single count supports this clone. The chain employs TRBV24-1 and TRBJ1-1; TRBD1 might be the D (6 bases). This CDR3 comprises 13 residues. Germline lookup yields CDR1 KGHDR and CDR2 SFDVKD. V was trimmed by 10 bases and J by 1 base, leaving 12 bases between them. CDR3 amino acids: CATTSTGNTEAFF. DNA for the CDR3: TGTGCCACGACCTCGACAGGGAACACTGAAGCTTTCTTT.

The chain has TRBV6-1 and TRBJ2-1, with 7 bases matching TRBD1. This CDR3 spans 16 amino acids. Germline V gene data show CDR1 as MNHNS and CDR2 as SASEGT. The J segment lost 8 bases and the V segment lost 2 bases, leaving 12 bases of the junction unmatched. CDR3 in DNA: TGTGCCAGCAGTGAATACGTGAGACAGGGCGTTGATGAGCAGTTCTTC. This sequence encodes CASSEYVRQGVDEQFF.

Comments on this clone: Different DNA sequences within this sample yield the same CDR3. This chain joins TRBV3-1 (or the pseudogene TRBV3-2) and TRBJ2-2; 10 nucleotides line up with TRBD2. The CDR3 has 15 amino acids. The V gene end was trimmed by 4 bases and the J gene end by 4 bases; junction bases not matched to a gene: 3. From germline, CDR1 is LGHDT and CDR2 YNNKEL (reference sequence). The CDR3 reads CASSLAGGRTGELFF. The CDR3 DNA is TGTGCCAGCAGCCTAGCGGGGGGCCGCACCGGGGAGCTGTTTTTT.

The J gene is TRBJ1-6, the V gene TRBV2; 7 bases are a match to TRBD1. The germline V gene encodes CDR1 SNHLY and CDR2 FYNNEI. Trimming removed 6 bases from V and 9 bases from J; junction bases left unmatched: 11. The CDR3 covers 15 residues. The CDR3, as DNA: TGTGCCAGCAGAGGGCCGGGACAGACACTTTCACCCCTCCACTTT. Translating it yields CASRGPGQTLSPLHF.

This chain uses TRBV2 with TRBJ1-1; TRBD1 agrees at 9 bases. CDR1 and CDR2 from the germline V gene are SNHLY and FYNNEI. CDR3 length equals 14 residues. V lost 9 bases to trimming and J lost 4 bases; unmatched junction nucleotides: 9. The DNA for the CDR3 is TGTGCCAGTACATTAGGACAGGGGAGCACTGAAGCTTTCTTT. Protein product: CASTLGQGSTEAFF. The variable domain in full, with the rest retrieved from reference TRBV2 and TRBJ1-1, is EPEVTQTPSHQVTQMGQEVILRCVPISNHLYFYWYRQILGQKVEFLVSFYNNEISEKSEIFDDQFSVERPDGSNFTLKIRSTKLEDSAMYFCASTLGQGSTEAFFGQGTRLTVV.

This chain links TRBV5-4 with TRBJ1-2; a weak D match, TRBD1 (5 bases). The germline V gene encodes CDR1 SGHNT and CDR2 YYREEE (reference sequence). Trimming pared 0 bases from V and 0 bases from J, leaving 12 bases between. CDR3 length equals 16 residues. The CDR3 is CASSLGRATANYGYTF. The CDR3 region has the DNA TGTGCCAGCAGCTTGGGGAGGGCGACAGCTAACTATGGCTACACCTTC. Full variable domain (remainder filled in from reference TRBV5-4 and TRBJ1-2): ETGVTQSPTHLIKTRGQQVTLRCSSQSGHNTVSWYQQALGQGPQFIFQYYREEENGRGNFPPRFSGLQFPNYSSELNVNALELDDSALYLCASSLGRATANYGYTFGSGTRLTVV.

The CDR3 DNA follows: TGTGCCAGCAGTGAGGGGGTATGGAGCTACACCTTC. This gives the protein CASSEGVWSYTF. This chain links TRBV2 with TRBJ1-2; maybe TRBD1 (5 bases). The V gene's germline CDR1 is SNHLY and CDR2 FYNNEI. There are 12 residues in the CDR3. Trimming took 3 bases from V and 9 from J, leaving 11 bases between them.

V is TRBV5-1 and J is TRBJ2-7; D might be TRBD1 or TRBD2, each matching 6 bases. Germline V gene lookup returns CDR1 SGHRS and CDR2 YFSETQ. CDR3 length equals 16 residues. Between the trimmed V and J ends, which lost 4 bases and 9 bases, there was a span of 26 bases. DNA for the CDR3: TGCGCCAGCAGCAGACTTGAAGGGGGGCCTCTGAACGGGCAGTACTTC. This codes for CASSRLEGGPLNGQYF.

The CDR3 loop reads CASSLIRTSPLHF. CDR3 in DNA: TGTGCCAGCAGCTTAATCCGAACTTCACCCCTCCACTTT. The V gene is TRBV7-2, the J gene TRBJ1-6; D remains unclear. V lost 2 bases to trimming and J lost 9 bases, with 8 bases between them. Germline V CDR1 and CDR2: SGHTA, FQGNSA. The CDR3 extends over 13 amino acids. The whole variable domain, filled in from reference TRBV7-2 and TRBJ1-6, reads GAGVSQSPSNKVTEKGKDVELRCDPISGHTALYWYRQSLGQGLEFLIYFQGNSAPDKSGLPSDRFSAERTGGSVSTLTIQRTQQEDSAVYLCASSLIRTSPLHFGNGTRLTVT.

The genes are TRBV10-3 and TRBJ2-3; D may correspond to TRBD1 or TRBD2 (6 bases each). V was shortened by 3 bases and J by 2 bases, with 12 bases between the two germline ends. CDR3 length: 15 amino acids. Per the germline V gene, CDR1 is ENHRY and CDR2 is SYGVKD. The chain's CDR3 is CAISDPGGLTDTQYF. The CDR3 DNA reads TGTGCCATCAGTGACCCCGGGGGCCTCACAGATACGCAGTATTTT.

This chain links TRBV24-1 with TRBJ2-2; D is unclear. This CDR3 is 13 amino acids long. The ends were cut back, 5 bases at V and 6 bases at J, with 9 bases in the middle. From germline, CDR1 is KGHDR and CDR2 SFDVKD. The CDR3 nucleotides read TGTGCCACCAGTGGATTAGGGCCCGGGGAGCTGTTTTTT. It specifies CATSGLGPGELFF.

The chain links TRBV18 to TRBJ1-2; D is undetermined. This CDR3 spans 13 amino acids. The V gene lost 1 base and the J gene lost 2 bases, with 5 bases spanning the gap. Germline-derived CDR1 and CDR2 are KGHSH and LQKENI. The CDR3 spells CASSPQGNYGYTF. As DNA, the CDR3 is TGTGCCAGCTCACCACAGGGCAACTATGGCTACACCTTC.

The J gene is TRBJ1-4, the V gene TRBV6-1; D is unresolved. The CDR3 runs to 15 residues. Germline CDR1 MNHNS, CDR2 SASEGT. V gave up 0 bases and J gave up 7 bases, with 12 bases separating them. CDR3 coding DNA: TGTGCCAGCAGTGAAGCGGTCTTTCCACGTGAAAAACTGTTTTTT. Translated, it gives CASSEAVFPREKLFF.

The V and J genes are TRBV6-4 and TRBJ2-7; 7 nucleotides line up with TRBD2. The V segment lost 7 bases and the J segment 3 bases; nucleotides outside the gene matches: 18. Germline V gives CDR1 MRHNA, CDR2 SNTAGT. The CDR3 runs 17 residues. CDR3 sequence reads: CASITPLGTNGGYEQYV. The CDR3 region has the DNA TGTGCCAGCATTACGCCTCTTGGGACTAACGGGGGCTACGAGCAGTACGTC.

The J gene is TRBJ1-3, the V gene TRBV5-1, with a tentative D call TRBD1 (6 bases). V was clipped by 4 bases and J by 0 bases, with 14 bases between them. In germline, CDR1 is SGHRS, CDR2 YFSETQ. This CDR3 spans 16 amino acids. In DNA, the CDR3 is TGCGCCAGCAGCCTGGGAGACAGGCCCTCTGGAAACACCATATATTTT. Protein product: CASSLGDRPSGNTIYF.

Written as DNA, the CDR3 is TGTGCCAGCAGGAGCTTATATAGGGAGACCCAGTACTTC. This sequence encodes CASRSLYRETQYF. The chain carries TRBV3-1 (or the pseudogene TRBV3-2) and TRBJ2-5; D uncertain. The CDR3 consists of 13 residues. With 6 bases removed from V and 5 bases from J, the gap between germline ends came to 13 bases. CDR1 LGHDT and CDR2 YNNKEL come from the germline V gene (reference sequence).

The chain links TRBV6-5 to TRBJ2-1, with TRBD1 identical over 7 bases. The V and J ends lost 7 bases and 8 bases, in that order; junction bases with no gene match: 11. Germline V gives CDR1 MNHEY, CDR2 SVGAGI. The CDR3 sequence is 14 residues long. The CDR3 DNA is TGTGCCAGCACCGTCGGACAGGAGAATGATGAGCAGTTCTTC. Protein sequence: CASTVGQENDEQFF.

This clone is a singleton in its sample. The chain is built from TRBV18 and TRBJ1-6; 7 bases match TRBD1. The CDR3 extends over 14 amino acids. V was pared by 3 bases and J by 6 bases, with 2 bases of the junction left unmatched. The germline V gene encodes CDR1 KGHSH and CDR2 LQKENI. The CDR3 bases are TGTGCCAGCTCACCCGGGACAGTTAATTCACCCCTCCACTTT. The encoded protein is CASSPGTVNSPLHF.